The 31 T cell receptor beta chains below were found in one sample sequenced in a study of T cell changes during pregnancy in multiple sclerosis. Data came from immunoSEQ multiplex PCR; TCRdb stores just in-frame clones and leaves some out. The sample has around 62,000 clones; nearly 90% are singletons. Sequencing used peripheral blood, obtained in the first trimester of pregnancy. Source of these receptors: a female donor with multiple sclerosis, enrolled in a pregnancy study.

A single count supports this clone. The V call is TRBV5-1, the J call TRBJ2-3; 7 positions agree with TRBD2. Germline CDR1 SGHRS, CDR2 YFSETQ. V lost 1 base, J lost 1 base, and 12 bases stayed unmatched. This CDR3 region has 18 residues. In nucleotides, the CDR3 is TGCGCCAGCAGCTTGTTCGTGGCGGGGGAGGTGGGCACAGATACGCAGTATTTT. Its translation: CASSLFVAGEVGTDTQYF.

The V and J genes are TRBV6-5 and TRBJ1-2; D possibly corresponds to TRBD1 (5 bases). The CDR3 has 15 residues. V gave up 0 bases and J gave up 3 bases, with 11 bases separating them. Germline CDR1 and CDR2: MNHEY and SVGAGI. CDR3 DNA sequence: TGTGCCAGCAGTTACTCCGCAGGGCTAGACTATGGCTACACCTTC. It is translated as CASSYSAGLDYGYTF.

The chain combines TRBV5-1 with TRBJ1-1; D call uncertain. CDR1 is SGHRS, CDR2 YFSETQ, per germline. The CDR3 covers 14 residues. Trimming removed 0 bases at V and 1 base at J, with 7 bases between. The CDR3, as DNA: TGCGCCAGCAGCTTGGGTACAGAGAACACTGAAGCTTTCTTT. It codes for CASSLGTENTEAFF.

This clone is a singleton in its sample. This chain connects TRBV12-5 to TRBJ2-3; 7 bases are a match to TRBD2. CDR1 and CDR2 from the germline V gene are LGHNT and FRNRAP. The V segment lost 3 bases and the J segment 4 bases; nucleotides outside the gene matches: 7. The CDR3 is made up of 15 amino acids. CDR3 sequence: CASGLSGAIPDTQYF. The CDR3 DNA reads as TGTGCTAGTGGTTTAAGCGGGGCTATCCCAGATACGCAGTATTTT.

The chain carries TRBV5-8 and TRBJ2-3; 7 bases map to TRBD1. V shed 2 bases, J shed 6 bases, and the junction held 6 bases outside the gene matches. The CDR3 spans 14 residues. Looked up from germline, CDR1 is SGHTS and CDR2 is YDEGEE. The CDR3 nucleotides read TGTGCCAGCAGCTTAGAACAGGGGTTTGATACGCAGTATTTT. This encodes CASSLEQGFDTQYF.

V is TRBV5-8 and J is TRBJ2-7; a possible D gene is TRBD1 (5 bases). Germline-derived CDR1 and CDR2 are SGHTS and YDEGEE. The CDR3 contains 14 residues. The V end was cut by 4 bases, the J end by 3 bases, with 14 bases between. CDR3 residues: CASSPPQTVYEQYF. CDR3 nucleotides: TGTGCCAGCAGCCCTCCCCAGACAGTCTACGAGCAGTACTTC.

The rearrangement links TRBV7-9 to TRBJ2-2; unclear D gene. CDR1 and CDR2 from the germline V gene are SEHNR and FQNEAQ (reference sequence). The V gene lost 3 bases and the J gene lost 8 bases, with 4 bases spanning the gap. The CDR3 runs to 11 residues. DNA of the CDR3: TGTGCCAGCAGCTTCAGAGGGGAGCTGTTTTTT. Translated: CASSFRGELFF.

V usage is TRBV25-1 and J usage is TRBJ1-1, with 12 bases aligning to TRBD1. The CDR3 runs 15 residues. Germline-derived CDR1 and CDR2 are MGHDK and SYGVNS. The V and J ends lost 1 base and 8 bases, in that order; junction bases with no gene match: 5. The CDR3 loop is CASSELGTGGGEAFF. The CDR3 bases are TGTGCCAGCAGTGAATTGGGGACAGGGGGCGGGGAAGCTTTCTTT.

CDR3 in DNA: TGTGCCAGCAGCGCCCGGGAACCCTCCTACGAGCAGTACTTC. Translation: CASSAREPSYEQYF. This chain connects TRBV5-5 to TRBJ2-7; a weak D match, TRBD2 (5 bases). CDR1 is SGHKS and CDR2 is YYEKEE in the germline V gene (reference sequence). Trimming removed 4 bases at V and 0 bases at J, with 11 bases between. This CDR3 spans 14 amino acids.

This clone has only a few counts. The rearrangement uses TRBV2 and TRBJ1-5, with TRBD1 identical over 10 bases. The V and J ends lost 8 bases and 2 bases, in that order; junction bases with no gene match: 3. In germline, CDR1 is SNHLY, CDR2 FYNNEI. CDR3 length: 14 residues. The CDR3 is CASVGTGGNQPQHF. In DNA form, the CDR3 reads TGTGCCAGCGTCGGGACAGGGGGCAATCAGCCCCAGCATTTT.

J is TRBJ2-7 and V is TRBV19; 9 bases match TRBD1. V shed 3 bases, J shed 7 bases, and the junction held 10 bases outside the gene matches. Germline V gene data show CDR1 as LNHDA and CDR2 as SQIVND (reference sequence). The CDR3 runs to 15 residues. CDR3 residues: CASSMDRDRALEQYF. DNA for the CDR3: TGTGCCAGTAGTATGGATCGGGACAGGGCATTAGAGCAGTACTTC.

CDR3 loop: CASSASRGTNTDTQYF. The CDR3 region has the DNA TGTGCCAGCAGCGCTAGTCGGGGGACCAACACAGATACGCAGTATTTT. The gene calls are TRBV9 and TRBJ2-3; D is possibly TRBD2 (6 bases). The germline CDR1 and CDR2 sequences are SGDLS and YYNGEE. The CDR3 spans 16 residues. V gave up 3 bases and J gave up 2 bases, with 16 bases separating them.

This clone was detected only a few times. The rearrangement uses TRBV19 and TRBJ1-2; the D is unclear. The CDR3 is 11 amino acids. Germline CDR1 and CDR2: LNHDA and SQIVND (reference sequence). V was clipped by 8 bases and J by 7 bases, with 11 bases between them. As DNA, the CDR3 is TGTGCCAGTGGGCACTTAGGTGGCTACACCTTC. Its translation is CASGHLGGYTF.

The rearrangement uses TRBV5-3 and TRBJ2-5, with TRBD2 matching over 7 bases. TRBV5-3 is classed as an ORF, of uncertain function. Germline trimming cut 10 bases from V and 1 base from J; bases unmatched to any gene: 7. The CDR3 covers 13 residues. The CDR3 nucleotides are TGTGCCGTGCCAGGGAGGGTCCAAGAGACCCAGTACTTC. This translates into CAVPGRVQETQYF.

The rearrangement joins TRBV6-1 to TRBJ2-2; 9 bases are shared with TRBD2. V was clipped by 5 bases and J by 1 base; unmatched bases: 2. This CDR3 contains 15 residues. CDR1 and CDR2 from the germline V gene are MNHNS and SASEGT. The CDR3, as DNA: TGTGCCAGCAGTAGAGCGGGAGGGAACACCGGGGAGCTGTTTTTT. It specifies CASSRAGGNTGELFF.

The chain is built from TRBV7-2 and TRBJ1-2; 8 positions agree with TRBD1. J was trimmed by 0 bases and V by 2 bases; bases with no gene match: 2. CDR1 and CDR2 (germline): SGHTA, FQGNSA. The CDR3 extends over 15 amino acids. The CDR3 DNA sequence: TGTGCCAGCAGCTTACAGGGGGCGACTAACTATGGCTACACCTTC. Translation: CASSLQGATNYGYTF. Full variable domain (outside the CDR3, taken from reference TRBV7-2 and TRBJ1-2): GAGVSQSPSNKVTEKGKDVELRCDPISGHTALYWYRQSLGQGLEFLIYFQGNSAPDKSGLPSDRFSAERTGGSVSTLTIQRTQQEDSAVYLCASSLQGATNYGYTFGSGTRLTVV.

The J gene is TRBJ1-5, the V gene TRBV30; D not certain. The germline V and J ends were trimmed by 0 bases and 6 bases, with 6 bases remaining between them. This CDR3 region has 12 residues. Germline-derived CDR1 and CDR2 are GTSNPN and SVGIG (reference sequence). For the CDR3, the DNA is TGTGCCTGGAGTGTACCGGGTCAGCCCCAGCATTTT. Its protein product is CAWSVPGQPQHF.

The chain recombines TRBV19 with TRBJ1-2, with D perhaps TRBD1 (6 bases). Trimming took off 8 bases at V and 4 bases at J, with 20 bases between the two ends. The length of the CDR3 is 15 residues. Germline CDR1 reads LNHDA; CDR2 reads SQIVND (reference sequence). CDR3 DNA: TGTGCCAGTTCCGTGAGAGGAGGACAGCCCTATGGCTACACCTTC. This translates into CASSVRGGQPYGYTF.

The chain links TRBV19 to TRBJ2-7; weak D call: TRBD1 (5 bases). This CDR3 is built from 13 residues. The ends were cut back, 5 bases at V and 3 bases at J, with 11 bases in the middle. From germline, CDR1 is LNHDA and CDR2 SQIVND (reference sequence). The CDR3 DNA sequence: TGTGCCAGTAGTCCCTCGACAGTCTACGAGCAGTACTTC. This sequence encodes CASSPSTVYEQYF.

This chain joins TRBV2 and TRBJ1-1; the match to TRBD1 covers 7 bases. With 4 bases clipped from V and 5 bases from J, the junction kept 4 bases outside the gene matches. CDR1 is SNHLY and CDR2 is FYNNEI in the germline V gene. The CDR3 runs 13 residues. The CDR3 loop is CASSGPGGTEAFF. CDR3 DNA: TGTGCCAGCAGTGGCCCAGGGGGGACTGAAGCTTTCTTT.

The rearrangement joins TRBV5-8 to TRBJ2-3; 7 nucleotides agree with TRBD2. Germline CDR1 reads SGHTS; CDR2 reads YDEGEE. With V trimmed by 4 bases and J by 2 bases, 7 bases remained unmatched. This CDR3 is built from 15 residues. The CDR3 bases are TGTGCCAGCAGCGTACGGGACTACTACACAGATACGCAGTATTTT. Protein sequence: CASSVRDYYTDTQYF.

J is TRBJ1-2 and V is TRBV18, with a tentative D call TRBD1 (5 bases). The CDR3 is 15 residues long. V lost 2 bases and J lost 10, with 20 bases in between. Germline-derived CDR1 and CDR2 are KGHSH and LQKENI. The chain's CDR3 is CASSPVAGLGSFYTF. The CDR3 bases are TGTGCCAGCTCACCAGTGGCAGGGTTAGGTTCGTTCTACACCTTC.

The CDR3 DNA reads TGTGCCAGCAGTCAGGGATTGAATGAAAAACTGTTTTTT. It is translated as CASSQGLNEKLFF. The V call is TRBV6-6, the J call TRBJ1-4; D is perhaps TRBD1 (5 bases). Germline loops: CDR1 MNHNY, CDR2 SVGAGI (reference sequence). The CDR3 extends over 13 amino acids. With 5 bases removed from V and 5 bases from J, the gap between germline ends came to 9 bases.

This clone was detected once. The chain recombines TRBV4-2 with TRBJ2-5, with D possibly TRBD2 on 6 matching bases. CDR1 and CDR2 (germline): LGHNA, YNFKEQ. The length of the CDR3 is 14 residues. V lost 1 base and J lost 2, with 8 bases in between. This CDR3 reads CASSQAGTQETQYF. CDR3 in DNA: TGTGCCAGCAGCCAAGCCGGGACTCAAGAGACCCAGTACTTC.

The chain carries TRBV5-8 and TRBJ1-2, with TRBD1 as a possible D gene (5 bases). The CDR3 has 14 amino acids. Germline V gene data show CDR1 as SGHTS and CDR2 as YDEGEE. V was cut by 2 bases and J by 2 bases, with 10 bases left in between. The CDR3, as DNA: TGTGCCAGCAGCTTTGGCCAGGGAAACTATGGCTACACCTTC. As protein: CASSFGQGNYGYTF.

The rearrangement links TRBV9 to TRBJ2-2; 8 bases agree with TRBD1. Germline lookup yields CDR1 SGDLS and CDR2 YYNGEE. The CDR3 is made up of 17 amino acids. V shed 4 bases, J shed 5 bases, and the junction held 13 bases outside the gene matches. This chain's CDR3 is CASSPHGQGGRTGELFF. The CDR3 nucleotides read TGTGCCAGCAGCCCCCATGGACAGGGAGGTCGGACCGGGGAGCTGTTTTTT.

This clone occurred once. The gene calls are TRBV5-1 and TRBJ2-3; maybe TRBD2 (6 bases). The CDR3 length is 16 residues. The ends were cut back, 4 bases at V and 0 bases at J, with 15 bases in the middle. The germline gives CDR1 SGHRS, CDR2 YFSETQ. CDR3: CASSPTWAGSTDTQYF. The CDR3 DNA is TGCGCCAGCAGCCCTACCTGGGCGGGAAGCACAGATACGCAGTATTTT.

This sequence joins TRBV7-2 and TRBJ2-2; 10 bases line up with TRBD1. This CDR3 is 16 amino acids long. V shed 5 bases, J shed 5 bases, and the junction held 8 bases outside the gene matches. CDR1 is SGHTA, CDR2 FQGNSA, per germline. CDR3 in amino acids: CASSRKGDRGTGELFF. As DNA, the CDR3 is TGTGCCAGCAGCCGAAAAGGGGACAGGGGTACCGGGGAGCTGTTTTTT.

The chain links TRBV6-5 to TRBJ2-1, with 13 bases identical to TRBD2. V shed 6 bases and J 2 bases; nucleotides not matched to a gene: 1. This CDR3 has 15 residues. Germline values: CDR1 MNHEY, CDR2 SVGAGI. CDR3 sequence reads: CASRTSGGAYNEQFF. Here the CDR3 DNA reads TGTGCCAGCAGAACTAGCGGGGGGGCCTACAATGAGCAGTTCTTC.

The rearrangement uses TRBV6-5 and TRBJ1-3; perhaps TRBD1 as D (5 bases). Germline lookup yields CDR1 MNHEY and CDR2 SVGAGI. Trimming removed 4 bases at V and 4 bases at J, with 8 bases between. CDR3 length: 13 amino acids. The CDR3 DNA sequence: TGTGCCAGCAGTTCAGGGCTCGGAAACACCATATATTTT. Protein product: CASSSGLGNTIYF.

J is TRBJ2-5 and V is TRBV7-2; D gene unclear. Germline-derived CDR1 and CDR2 are SGHTA and FQGNSA. This CDR3 is 15 amino acids long. The V gene lost 1 base and the J gene lost 7 bases, with 16 bases spanning the gap. The CDR3 spells CASSLDVGSSRTQYF. DNA for the CDR3: TGTGCCAGCAGCTTAGATGTGGGCAGCTCCAGGACCCAGTACTTC.